The source of this T cell receptor beta chain is a study of blood T cell repertoires in COVID-19. Source study methods: Amplification of reference gene primers was used by the study to estimate nucleated cell counts. Generated by immunoSEQ multiplex PCR, the TCRdb table keeps only in-frame clones and is missing some. V, J and clone size reflect that table, while D and trimming were determined from the DNA. The top ten clones hold approximately 13% of a sample with about 240,000 clones, roughly 80% of them seen once. Sequenced: peripheral blood. The sequence came from a woman aged 55-70 years with active or convalescent COVID-19.

CDR3 bases: TGTGCCAGCAGCGCCGGGTTTGCCGCCGCCCTCCACTTT. Amino acid sequence: CASSAGFAAALHF. V usage is TRBV5-5 and J usage is TRBJ1-6; unclear D gene. Germline CDR1 SGHKS, CDR2 YYEKEE (reference sequence). The CDR3 has 13 residues. With 4 bases removed from V and 14 bases from J, the gap between germline ends came to 16 bases.